Detailed here is one T cell receptor beta chain. The data are from a study of blood T cell repertoires in COVID-19. For the study at large: Some COVID-19 samples were acute and others convalescent; all came from the United States, Italy and Spain. The cDNA or gDNA used as material had been derived from T cells, B-cell-depleted T cells, or PBMCs.

TCRdb's copy holds only in-frame clones and misses some; the assay was immunoSEQ multiplex PCR. The table lists 200,000 to 250,000 clones, about nine tenths of them singletons. With 6 bases clipped from V and 7 bases from J, the junction kept 7 bases outside the gene matches. The CDR3 extends over 12 amino acids. Germline V lookup: CDR1 SQVTM, CDR2 ANQGSEA. This receptor was taken from a man aged 60 to 75 who had recovered from COVID-19. The source material was peripheral blood. The chain combines TRBV29-1 with TRBJ1-1; TRBD1 agrees at 8 bases. CDR3 sequence: CSVAGTGLEAFF. Here the CDR3 DNA reads TGCAGCGTCGCCGGGACAGGACTTGAAGCTTTCTTT. Based on the CDR3 plus reference TRBV29-1 and TRBJ1-1, the full variable domain is SAVISQKPSRDICQRGTSLTIQCQVDSQVTMMFWYRQQPGQSLTLIATANQGSEATYESGFVIDKFPISRPNLTFSTLTVSNMSPEDSSIYLCSVAGTGLEAFFGQGTRLTVV.